The entry that follows covers one T cell receptor beta chain sequence. The sample originates from a study of blood T cell repertoires in COVID-19. Study-level background: Italy, Spain and the United States were the sources of the convalescent and acute COVID-19 samples. Sample material is recorded as cDNA or gDNA derived from T cells, B-cell-depleted T cells, or PBMCs.

V shed 8 bases and J 5 bases; nucleotides not matched to a gene: 9. This CDR3 is 14 amino acids long. The germline gives CDR1 LNHDA, CDR2 SQIVND (reference sequence). In the authors' workflow: The assay estimated nucleated cells by amplifying reference gene primers. Data came from immunoSEQ multiplex PCR; TCRdb stores just in-frame clones and leaves some out. For V, J and clone size, that table is used; D and trimming come from the DNA. In the table there are 150,000 to 200,000 clones, roughly 88% of which are singletons. Clinical history reported by participants formed the basis on which cohorts were assigned.

Input material: PBMCs or T cells enriched from blood (not recorded which). This sequence originates from a woman between 18 and 29 years old who had recovered from COVID-19. V is TRBV19 and J is TRBJ2-5, with TRBD2 identical over 9 bases. For the CDR3, the DNA is TGTGCCAGTGCCCGCGGGGGGGCCTCGGAGACCCAGTACTTC. This translates into CASARGGASETQYF.